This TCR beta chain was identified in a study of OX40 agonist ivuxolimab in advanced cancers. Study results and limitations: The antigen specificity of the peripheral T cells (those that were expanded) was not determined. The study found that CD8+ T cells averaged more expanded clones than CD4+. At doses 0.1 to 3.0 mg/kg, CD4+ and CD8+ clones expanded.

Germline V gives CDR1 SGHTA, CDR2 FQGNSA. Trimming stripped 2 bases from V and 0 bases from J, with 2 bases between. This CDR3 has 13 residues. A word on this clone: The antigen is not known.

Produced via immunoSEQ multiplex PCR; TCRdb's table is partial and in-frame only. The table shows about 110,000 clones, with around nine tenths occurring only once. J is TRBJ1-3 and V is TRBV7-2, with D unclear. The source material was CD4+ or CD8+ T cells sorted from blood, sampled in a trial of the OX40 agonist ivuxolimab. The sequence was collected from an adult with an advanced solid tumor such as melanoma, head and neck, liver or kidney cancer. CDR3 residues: CASSLLSGNTIYF. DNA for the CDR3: TGTGCCAGCAGCTTACTCTCTGGAAACACCATATATTTT.